This passage covers 21 T cell receptor beta chains from one sample sequenced in a study of tumor-infiltrating lymphocytes in primary liver carcinoma. The source material, about 17-31 mg of unsorted bulk tissue, was used to co-extract RNA and DNA. The researchers produced TCR beta cDNA from about 510 ng total RNA with a constant-region primer. ARM-PCR was slightly modified, and three nested multiplex PCR rounds with it gave rise to the TCR beta libraries. TRBV1-TRBV30 forward and Cbeta reverse primers drove the first two roughly 10-cycle rounds. MiXCR, run by TCRdb on the multiplex PCR reads, gives a single entry per CDR3 protein. The sample includes about 190,000 distinct CDR3 sequences, around four fifths of them seen just once. Sequencing used tumor tissue from primary liver carcinoma. The receptors derive from a man aged 35-49 years with primary liver carcinoma and hepatitis B virus infection.

Here the CDR3 reads CSVEQGRTGYTF. Here the CDR3 DNA reads TGCAGCGTGGAACAGGGACGGACGGGTTACACCTTC. V is TRBV29-1 and J is TRBJ1-2; tentatively, D is TRBD1 (6 bases). With 6 bases removed from V and 11 bases from J, the gap between germline ends came to 19 bases. Germline-derived CDR1 and CDR2 are SQVTM and ANQGSEA. There are 12 residues in the CDR3.

The chain employs TRBV5-6 and TRBJ2-7, with 9 nucleotides matching TRBD1. CDR3 size: 16 residues. J lost 8 bases, V lost 6 bases, and 18 bases had no gene match. CDR1 and CDR2 from the germline V gene are SGHDT and YYEEEE. The CDR3 bases are TGTGCCAGCAACCAGAACCCGGGACAGGGTGAAAACAAGCAGTACTTC. This sequence encodes CASNQNPGQGENKQYF.

About this clonotype itself: One end of the junction varies from germline; a read error may be responsible. V is TRBV6-5 and J is TRBJ1-2, with D unclear. This CDR3 is 16 amino acids long. Germline V gene lookup returns CDR1 MNHEY and CDR2 SVGAGI. The CDR3 nucleotides are TGTACCAGCAGTTCCGGGGTCGGGGTCGTCAACCATGGCTACACCTTC. As protein: CTSSSGVGVVNHGYTF.

Turning to this clonotype: The junction differs from germline at one of its ends, possibly a read error. This sequence joins TRBV14 and TRBJ2-3; D perhaps matches TRBD1 (6 bases). The V gene's germline CDR1 is SGHDN and CDR2 FVKESK. The CDR3 is 16 residues long. CDR3 sequence: CASSQRQGRWTDTQYF. CDR3 bases: TGTGCAAGCAGCCAACGTCAGGGGAGATGGACAGATACGCAGTATTTT. Looking up the rest from reference TRBV14 and TRBJ2-3 gives the full variable domain: EAGVTQFPSHSVIEKGQTVTLRCDPISGHDNLYWYRRVMGKEIKFLLHFVKESKQDESGMPNNRFLAERTGGTYSTLKVQPAELEDSGVYFCASSQRQGRWTDTQYFGPGTRLTVL.

As regards this clonotype: A much larger clone sits a single nucleotide away, making a read error possible. CDR3 sequence: CASSTRGRTNTEVFF. The DNA for the CDR3 is TGCGCCAGCAGCACCCGCGGCAGGACGAACACTGAAGTTTTCTTT. The chain joins TRBV5-1 to TRBJ1-1; D is unresolved. This CDR3 has 15 residues. The germline gives CDR1 SGHRS, CDR2 YFSETQ.

About this clonotype: One end of the junction fails to match germline, which may point to a read error. The genes are TRBV11-2 and TRBJ2-1, with D maybe TRBD1 (6 bases). Looked up from germline, CDR1 is SGHAT and CDR2 is FQNNGV. The CDR3 has 11 residues. The CDR3 DNA reads TGTGCCAGCAGTTTAGACAGGAGGCAGTTATTC. Its translation is CASSLDRRQLF. The full variable domain, completed using reference TRBV11-2 and TRBJ2-1, is EAGVAQSPRYKIIEKRQSVAFWCNPISGHATLYWYQQILGQGPKLLIQFQNNGVVDDSQLPKDRFSAERLKGVDSTLKIQPAKLEDSAVYLCASSLDRRQLFGPGTRLTVL.

About this clonotype itself: Germline is not matched at one junction end, which may reflect a read error. The J gene is TRBJ2-7, the V gene TRBV6-6; 15 bases map to TRBD2. The V gene's germline CDR1 is MNHNY and CDR2 SVGAGI (reference sequence). This CDR3 is 15 amino acids long. CDR3: CVSSEGTSGRYEQYF. CDR3 DNA: TGTGTCAGCAGTGAAGGGACTAGCGGGAGGTACGAGCAGTACTTC.

Worth noting for this clonotype: At one end the junction does not follow the germline gene, possibly because of a read error. CDR3 in amino acids: CASSLVGVTGSYQSQHF. The CDR3 bases are TGTGCCAGCAGCTTAGTAGGGGTAACAGGGAGTTATCAGTCCCAGCATTTT. This chain links TRBV11-2 with TRBJ1-5; D may be TRBD1 (6 bases). This CDR3 contains 17 residues. Germline CDR1 and CDR2: SGHAT and FQNNGV.

The CDR3 loop reads CVSSADSYEQYF. The CDR3 nucleotides are TGTGTCAGTAGCGCAGACAGCTACGAGCAGTACTTC. The V and J genes are TRBV11-1 and TRBJ2-7; D may correspond to TRBD1 or TRBD2 (5 bases each). Germline lookup yields CDR1 SGHAT and CDR2 FQDESV (reference sequence). The CDR3 is made up of 12 amino acids.

To note about this clonotype: At one end the junction does not follow the germline gene, possibly because of a read error. CDR3 DNA sequence: TGCGCTAACAGCCAAGCGAACAGGAAGAACACTGAAGTTTTCTTT. Residues: CANSQANRKNTEVFF. The chain joins TRBV4-3 to TRBJ1-1; possibly TRBD1 for D (5 bases). This CDR3 comprises 15 residues. Germline CDR1 is LGHNA and CDR2 is YSLEER.

The table lists this clonotype with a few counts. With a much larger clone just one base away, this may be a read error. The rearrangement uses TRBV12-3 or TRBV12-4 and TRBJ2-7, with a weak D call TRBD1 (8 bases). Trimming pared 7 bases from V and 2 bases from J, leaving 18 bases between. This CDR3 contains 15 residues. The CDR3 loop is CASKDRGGSPYEQYF. The CDR3 coding sequence is TGTGCCAGCAAAGACAGGGGAGGGAGCCCCTACGAGCAGTACTTC.

This chain connects TRBV5-1 to TRBJ2-2, with D perhaps TRBD1 or TRBD2 (6 bases each). With 0 bases removed from V and 4 bases from J, the gap between germline ends came to 13 bases. The V gene's germline CDR1 is SGHRS and CDR2 YFSETQ. The length of the CDR3 is 16 residues. The CDR3: CASSLAGARSTGELFF. The CDR3 DNA sequence: TGCGCCAGCAGCTTGGCGGGGGCGCGGAGCACCGGGGAGCTGTTTTTT.

For this clonotype: This clone may be a read error of a much larger clone one base away. This sequence joins TRBV7-2 and TRBJ2-5, with unresolved D. Trimming took 9 bases from V and 4 from J, leaving 12 bases between them. Germline V gene sequence: CDR1 SGHTA, CDR2 FQGNSA. The length of the CDR3 is 12 residues. CDR3 loop: CARSLHRETQYF. In nucleotides, the CDR3 is TGTGCCAGGAGTCTTCACAGAGAGACCCAGTACTTC.

A remark on this clonotype: The junction shows a germline mismatch at one end, possibly a read error. This chain uses TRBV29-1 with TRBJ2-6, with D perhaps TRBD2 (6 bases). The CDR3 totals 15 residues. Germline V gene lookup returns CDR1 SQVTM and CDR2 ANQGSEA. The DNA for the CDR3 is TGCAGCGTAGCCTGGGGGGACTCTGGGACCAACGACCTGACATTC. This gives the protein CSVAWGDSGTNDLTF.

Details on this clonotype: A read error is possible here, since a much larger clone lies one base away. The chain employs TRBV19 and TRBJ2-1; D may be TRBD1 or TRBD2 (6 bases each). V was clipped by 2 bases and J by 12 bases, with 17 bases between them. Germline CDR1 reads LNHDA; CDR2 reads SQIVND (reference sequence). The CDR3 covers 14 residues. The CDR3 nucleotides read TGTGCCAGTAGTATACCGGGGGCGCGGGGTGGGCAGTTCTTC. It translates to CASSIPGARGGQFF. The complete variable domain, with remaining parts taken from reference TRBV19 and TRBJ2-1, reads DGGITQSPKYLFRKEGQNVTLSCEQNLNHDAMYWYRQDPGQGLRLIYYSQIVNDFQKGDIAEGYSVSREKKESFPLTVTSAQKNPTAFYLCASSIPGARGGQFFGPGTRLTVL.

With regard to this clonotype: The junction does not match germline at one end; this may be a read error. This chain connects TRBV11-1 to TRBJ2-4; 9 bases align to TRBD2. Germline loops: CDR1 SGHAT, CDR2 FQDESV (reference sequence). The CDR3 loop spans 17 amino acids. The DNA of the CDR3 is TGTTCCAGCAGCTATCCTGGGGCTAGCGGGACCAAAAACATTCAGTACTTC. It codes for CSSSYPGASGTKNIQYF.

This clonotype has more than one count but fewer than ten. The V call is TRBV7-2, the J call TRBJ2-4, with 7 bases aligning to TRBD1. The CDR3 consists of 17 residues. Per germline, CDR1 SGHTA and CDR2 FQGNSA. J lost 2 bases, V lost 3 bases, and 10 bases had no gene match. CDR3 DNA: TGTGCCAGCAGCTTCTCCCTCTCGACAGGGACCAAAAACATTCAGTACTTC. Its translation is CASSFSLSTGTKNIQYF.

The rearrangement links TRBV28 to TRBJ2-3, with D perhaps matching TRBD2 (5 bases). This CDR3 region has 16 residues. Between the trimmed V and J ends, which lost 4 bases and 1 base, there was a span of 15 bases. Germline loops: CDR1 MDHEN, CDR2 SYDVKM. This chain's CDR3 is CASSSIARPGTDTQYF. CDR3 DNA sequence: TGTGCCAGCAGTTCCATAGCGCGACCCGGCACAGATACGCAGTATTTT.

J is TRBJ2-3 and V is TRBV12-3 or TRBV12-4; D is possibly TRBD2 (5 bases). Trimming stripped 4 bases from V and 3 bases from J, with 20 bases between. The CDR3 consists of 17 residues. CDR3 DNA: TGTGCCAGCAGTTCCCTAACTAGTGGGAGAAGTACAGATACGCAGTATTTT. This translates into CASSSLTSGRSTDTQYF.

For this clonotype: This likely comes from a read error, as the CDR3 has no conserved phenylalanine or tryptophan at its end. No DNA is shown, since the ends of the CDR3 on it are uncertain; the CDR3 is the one TCRdb lists. V gene TRBV11-2 combines with J gene TRBJ2-7; the DNA was not used to check the table's D call, TRBD2. Germline lookup yields CDR1 SGHAT and CDR2 FQNNGV. A total of 15 residues make up the CDR3, ends included. CDR3 amino acids: CASSSLAGASLEQYL.

The rearrangement links TRBV29-1 to TRBJ1-1; D is undetermined. Germline V CDR1 and CDR2: SQVTM, ANQGSEA. V was clipped by 5 bases and J by 14 bases, with 30 bases between them. CDR3 length equals 15 residues. The CDR3 region has the DNA TGCAGCGTTCGGCCGGGGTGGGGAATGAACACTGAAGGCTTCTTT. It codes for CSVRPGWGMNTEGFF.